The rows below give T cell receptor beta chains drawn from one sample of a study of early T cells in non-severe SARS-CoV-2 infection. TCRdb re-analysed the 5' RACE reads in MiXCR, keeping a single row per CDR3 protein. The sample has fewer than 65,000 distinct CDR3 sequences; less than 11% are singletons. Material for sequencing was whole blood. All receptors derive from an adult who was a healthcare worker with PCR-confirmed SARS-CoV-2 infection or an uninfected control (not recorded which). The CDR3 runs from the conserved cysteine through the conserved F or W. Each record gives: V gene, J gene, D gene, clone size, CDR3 DNA, CDR3 protein. D genes are given only for firm matches. Size tells how often a clone was seen (once, few, many) or the class of an expanded clone, and some rows leave it out.

V: TRBV20-1; J: TRBJ2-2; D: .; size: many; DNA: TGCAGTGCTAGCCATGGGTCGACCGGGGAGCTGTTTTTT; CDR3: CSASHGSTGELFF
V: TRBV7-2; J: TRBJ2-5; D: .; size: many; DNA: TGTGCCAGCAGCTTCAGGGCACAAGAGACCCAGTACTTC; CDR3: CASSFRAQETQYF
V: TRBV12-3/TRBV12-4; J: TRBJ2-1; D: .; size: .; DNA: TGTGCCAGCACCCCAGGGGGAGGGCCCTACAATGAGCAGTTCTTC; CDR3: CASTPGGGPYNEQFF
V: TRBV10-1; J: TRBJ2-3; D: TRBD2; size: many; DNA: TGCGCCAGCAGCGCGGGACTAGCGGGTGGTACAGATACGCAGTATTTT; CDR3: CASSAGLAGGTDTQYF
V: TRBV9; J: TRBJ1-1; D: .; size: many; DNA: TGTGCCAGCAGCAATGGTCTCACTGAAGCTTTCTTT; CDR3: CASSNGLTEAFF
V: TRBV24-1; J: TRBJ2-5; D: TRBD1; size: .; DNA: TGTGCCACCGGAACCGGGACAGGGACGTATGAGACCCAGTACTTC; CDR3: CATGTGTGTYETQYF
V: TRBV20-1; J: TRBJ2-7; D: TRBD2; size: many; DNA: TGCAGTGCTACCGGGACTAGTTCCGGCGAGCAGTACTTC; CDR3: CSATGTSSGEQYF
V: TRBV5-1; J: TRBJ2-3; D: TRBD1; size: many; DNA: TGCGCCAGCAGCTTGTATGGGACAGGGGACTTCACAGATACGCAGTATTTT; CDR3: CASSLYGTGDFTDTQYF
V: TRBV7-6; J: TRBJ2-2; D: .; size: few; DNA: TGTGCCAGCAGCTTCGATGACTCAGACACCGGGGAGCTGTTTTTT; CDR3: CASSFDDSDTGELFF
V: TRBV7-2; J: TRBJ1-5; D: TRBD1; size: .; DNA: TGTGCCAGCAGCCCAGACAGGGTAGCAGGCAATCAGCCCCAGCATTTT; CDR3: CASSPDRVAGNQPQHF
V: TRBV30; J: TRBJ1-1; D: .; size: .; DNA: TGTGCCTGGACCTGGGGGAACACTGAAGCTTTCTTT; CDR3: CAWTWGNTEAFF
V: TRBV7-2; J: TRBJ1-1; D: .; size: .; DNA: TGTGCCAGCAGCCGGGACGGCCGGAACACTGAAGCTTTCTTT; CDR3: CASSRDGRNTEAFF
V: TRBV6-2/TRBV6-3; J: TRBJ2-2; D: .; size: many; DNA: TGTGCCAGCAGTTACAGGTTTAAGACCGGGGAGCTGTTTTTT; CDR3: CASSYRFKTGELFF
V: TRBV30; J: TRBJ2-3; D: TRBD1; size: many; DNA: TGTGCCTGGAGTCCGGGACAGGAGAGAACTTTTAGCACAGATACGCAGTATTTT; CDR3: CAWSPGQERTFSTDTQYF
V: TRBV18; J: TRBJ2-3; D: .; size: .; DNA: TGTGCCAGCTCACCGACAGGAGATACGCAGTATTTT; CDR3: CASSPTGDTQYF
V: TRBV10-3; J: TRBJ2-7; D: .; size: few; DNA: TGTGCCATCAGTGAGCCCCCGGACACTCGCGAGCAGTACTTC; CDR3: CAISEPPDTREQYF
V: TRBV6-5; J: TRBJ2-2; D: TRBD2; size: .; DNA: TGTGCCAGCAGTTACGCGGGGGGGCCACGAGGCACCGGGGAGCTGTTTTTT; CDR3: CASSYAGGPRGTGELFF
V: TRBV29-1; J: TRBJ2-3; D: TRBD2; size: few; DNA: TGCAGCCACTCCGCGGGGGGGCCATCAGATACGCAGTATTTT; CDR3: CSHSAGGPSDTQYF
V: TRBV2; J: TRBJ2-3; D: .; size: few; DNA: TGTGCCAGCACCCCCCGAAGCGTGGATACGCAGTATTTT; CDR3: CASTPRSVDTQYF
V: TRBV5-1; J: TRBJ2-3; D: TRBD2; size: .; DNA: TGCGCCAGCAGCTTGGGGCGGACTAGTTTTTTTGATACGCAGTATTTT; CDR3: CASSLGRTSFFDTQYF
V: TRBV11-1; J: TRBJ2-7; D: .; size: few; DNA: TGTGCCAGCAGCTTTCTGGGTGGCGAGCAGTACTTC; CDR3: CASSFLGGEQYF
V: TRBV5-1; J: TRBJ2-1; D: TRBD2; size: many; DNA: TGCGCCAGCAGGGTTAGCGGGCATAACAATGAGCAGTTCTTC; CDR3: CASRVSGHNNEQFF
V: TRBV18; J: TRBJ1-6; D: TRBD1; size: many; DNA: TGTGCCAGCTCACCGGCACAGGGGCGGAATTCACCCCTCCACTTT; CDR3: CASSPAQGRNSPLHF
V: TRBV24-1; J: TRBJ2-2; D: TRBD1; size: many; DNA: TGTGCCACCAGTGACTCCGGGACAGGGGTTGTAAACACCGGGGAGCTGTTTTTT; CDR3: CATSDSGTGVVNTGELFF
V: TRBV5-6; J: TRBJ1-2; D: .; size: .; DNA: TGTGCCAGCAGCCGGGAATACGGCTATGGCTACACCTTC; CDR3: CASSREYGYGYTF
V: TRBV12-3/TRBV12-4; J: TRBJ2-2; D: TRBD2; size: many; DNA: TGTGCCAGCAGTCCGGGACTAGAAAGGGGCACCGGGGAGCTGTTTTTT; CDR3: CASSPGLERGTGELFF
V: TRBV14; J: TRBJ2-5; D: .; size: .; DNA: TGTGCCAGCAGCCAAGAAGGGGCGCCGGAGACCCAGTACTTC; CDR3: CASSQEGAPETQYF
V: TRBV19; J: TRBJ2-2; D: TRBD2; size: .; DNA: TGTGCCAGTAGTATAGCAGCGGGAGGGCCGTTTGTCGGGGAGCTGTTTTTT; CDR3: CASSIAAGGPFVGELFF
V: TRBV7-3; J: TRBJ2-5; D: TRBD2; size: many; DNA: TGTGCCAGCAGCCCCAACACGGGGGGGACCCAGTACTTC; CDR3: CASSPNTGGTQYF
V: TRBV11-2; J: TRBJ2-5; D: .; size: few; DNA: TGTGCCAGCAGCCCCGGGCCCTCAAAAAAGACCCAGTACTTC; CDR3: CASSPGPSKKTQYF
V: TRBV7-3; J: TRBJ2-2; D: TRBD1; size: many; DNA: TGTGCCAGCAGCCGGCGGACAGGGAAGATCGGGGAGCTGTTTTTT; CDR3: CASSRRTGKIGELFF
V: TRBV15; J: TRBJ1-6; D: .; size: many; DNA: TGTGCCACCAGCATTACAGGGCGTAATTCACCCCTCCACTTT; CDR3: CATSITGRNSPLHF
V: TRBV6-5; J: TRBJ2-2; D: TRBD1; size: .; DNA: TGTGCCAGCACCATTACGACGACAGGGACCGGGGAGCTGTTTTTT; CDR3: CASTITTTGTGELFF
V: TRBV5-1; J: TRBJ2-4; D: .; size: few; DNA: TGCGCCAGCAGCTTGGTGCAGGGTTCAGCCAAAAACATTCAGTACTTC; CDR3: CASSLVQGSAKNIQYF
V: TRBV7-9; J: TRBJ2-2; D: .; size: .; DNA: TGTGCCAGCAGGCACCGCCTCGGGAGTCCCGGGGAGCTGTTTTTT; CDR3: CASRHRLGSPGELFF
V: TRBV11-2; J: TRBJ2-1; D: .; size: many; DNA: TGTGCCAGCAGCTTTGACCTCCCTTTAGGTGAGCAGTTCTTC; CDR3: CASSFDLPLGEQFF
V: TRBV6-1; J: TRBJ2-1; D: .; size: .; DNA: TGTGCCAGCAGTGGTACAGGGTTAGGTGAGCAGTTCTTC; CDR3: CASSGTGLGEQFF
V: TRBV12-3/TRBV12-4; J: TRBJ1-1; D: .; size: many; DNA: TGTGCCAGCAGATTAACAATGAACACTGAAGCTTTCTTT; CDR3: CASRLTMNTEAFF
V: TRBV27; J: TRBJ2-2; D: TRBD2; size: few; DNA: TGTGCCAGCAGTTCGACTAGCATGTCCGGGGAGCTGTTTTTT; CDR3: CASSSTSMSGELFF
V: TRBV7-2; J: TRBJ1-2; D: TRBD1; size: many; DNA: TGTGCCAGCAGCTTTTACAGGGGGGGCTATGGCTACACCTTC; CDR3: CASSFYRGGYGYTF
V: TRBV29-1; J: TRBJ2-6; D: .; size: few; DNA: TGCAGCGTCCAGGCCGGGGCCAACGTCCTGACTTTC; CDR3: CSVQAGANVLTF
V: TRBV18; J: TRBJ1-5; D: TRBD1; size: many; DNA: TGTGCCAGCTCACCGCCGGGACAGGGGCTGCTTCGCAATCAGCCCCAGCATTTT; CDR3: CASSPPGQGLLRNQPQHF
V: TRBV28; J: TRBJ2-1; D: TRBD1; size: many; DNA: TGTGCCAGCAGTTCTCCCCGGACAGGTTCCTACAATGAGCAGTTCTTC; CDR3: CASSSPRTGSYNEQFF
V: TRBV10-1; J: TRBJ1-3; D: TRBD1; size: .; DNA: TGCGCCAGCAGTGCCGGGACAGGGGGCCGAAGCTCTGGAAACACCATATATTTT; CDR3: CASSAGTGGRSSGNTIYF
V: TRBV7-8; J: TRBJ1-1; D: .; size: many; DNA: TGTGCCAGCAGCTTAACCGGGGCTGAAGCTTTCTTT; CDR3: CASSLTGAEAFF
V: TRBV6-5; J: TRBJ2-1; D: TRBD2; size: many; DNA: TGTGCCAGCAGTTATAGCGGGGGGGACTACAATGAGCAGTTCTTC; CDR3: CASSYSGGDYNEQFF
V: TRBV5-6; J: TRBJ1-2; D: .; size: many; DNA: TGTGCCAGCAGTCCTGGGGACTATGGCTACACCTTC; CDR3: CASSPGDYGYTF
V: TRBV5-1; J: TRBJ1-5; D: .; size: few; DNA: TGCGCCAGCAGCTTGGAAGGGAATAGCAATCAGCCCCAGCATTTT; CDR3: CASSLEGNSNQPQHF